This T cell receptor beta chain was sequenced during a study of OX40 agonist ivuxolimab in advanced cancers. Study context: A male proportion of about 80% was recorded, with mean age 60 years and range 23 to 79.

Profiling relied on immunoSEQ multiplex PCR, and the TCRdb table lists in-frame clones only, not all of them. The profile shows around 50,000 clones, about 88% of them singletons. Study outcomes and limitations: The study found that CD8+ T cells averaged more expanded clones than CD4+. No antigen was identified for the clonally expanded peripheral T cells.

The V gene lost 5 bases and the J gene lost 6 bases, with 16 bases spanning the gap. Germline V gene data show CDR1 as SGHVS and CDR2 as FQNEAQ. The CDR3 is made up of 14 amino acids. As for this clone: The antigen is undetermined.

The specimen comprised CD4+ or CD8+ T cells sorted from blood, sampled in a trial of the OX40 agonist ivuxolimab. The chain recombines TRBV7-8 with TRBJ1-1, with D unresolved. The TCR was taken from an adult with an advanced solid tumor such as melanoma, head and neck, liver or kidney cancer. As DNA, the CDR3 is TGTGCCAGCAGCCTTCCGGTGGGAAACGCTGAAGCTTTCTTT. Protein product: CASSLPVGNAEAFF.